This T cell receptor (beta chain) comes out of a study of cytomegalovirus exposure and HLA in healthy donors. On the study more broadly: The Caucasian-associated ancestry cluster held around four fifths of 398 genotyped donors. Study-wide points: One later analysis reportedly identified an Asian-associated ancestry cluster that showed fewer N-insertions than the roughly 600-donor mean. Across all donors, roughly uniform sequencing depth was an assumption of the presence/absence analyses.

The PCR used 60 Vbeta and 13 Jbeta primers. The protocol was immunoSEQ multiplex PCR, while the TCRdb copy is restricted to in-frame clones and leaves out a portion. The sample holds 200,000 to 300,000 clones, around 80% seen once. The V gene end was trimmed by 0 bases and the J gene end by 0 bases; junction bases not matched to a gene: 7. This CDR3 has 18 residues. Germline lookup yields CDR1 SGHRS and CDR2 YFSETQ. Worth noting for this clone: Its specificity is unknown.

The material sequenced was PBMCs. V usage is TRBV5-1 and J usage is TRBJ2-3; 10 positions match TRBD2. The clonotype was recovered from a woman aged 60 to 75 in good health and CMV-seropositive. The CDR3, as DNA: TGCGCCAGCAGCTTGGGACTAGCGGGCCTAACTAGCACAGATACGCAGTATTTT. Translated: CASSLGLAGLTSTDTQYF.